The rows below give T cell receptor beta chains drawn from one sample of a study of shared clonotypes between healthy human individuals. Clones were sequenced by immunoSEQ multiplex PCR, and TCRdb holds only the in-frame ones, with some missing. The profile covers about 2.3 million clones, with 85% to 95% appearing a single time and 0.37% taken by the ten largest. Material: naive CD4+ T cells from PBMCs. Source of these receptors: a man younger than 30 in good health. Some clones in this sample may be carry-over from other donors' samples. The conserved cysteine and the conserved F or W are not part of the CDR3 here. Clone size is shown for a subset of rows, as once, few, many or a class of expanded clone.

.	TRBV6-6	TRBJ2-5	ASSRQSGTQY
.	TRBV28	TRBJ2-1	ASSSPRTSGAPGQF
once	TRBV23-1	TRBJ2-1	ASSAGQGADGQF
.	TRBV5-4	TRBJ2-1	ASSRPDKSSYNEQF
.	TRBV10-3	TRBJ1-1	AISESGNESEAF
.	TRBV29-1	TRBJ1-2	SVEDSSNYGYT
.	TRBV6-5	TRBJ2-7	ASSNNRDRGREQY
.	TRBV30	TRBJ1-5	AWSKTDQPQH
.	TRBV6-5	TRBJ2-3	ASRTEADTQY
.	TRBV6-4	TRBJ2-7	ASSLESGRSYEQY
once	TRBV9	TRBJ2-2	ASSVVPSGATGELF
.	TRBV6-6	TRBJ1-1	ASSYRDTEAF
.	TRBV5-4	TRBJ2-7	ASSPWLVGTSSGSFWEQY
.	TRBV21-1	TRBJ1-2	AGTGRNGYGYT
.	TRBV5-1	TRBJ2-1	ASSLPYNEQF
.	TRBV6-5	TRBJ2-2	ASGGPPGELF
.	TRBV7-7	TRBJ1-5	ASSLSGQSNQPQH
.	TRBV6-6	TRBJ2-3	ASSSLGLAGGDTQY
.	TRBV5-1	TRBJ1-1	ASSLGPNTEAF
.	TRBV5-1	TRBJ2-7	ASSLGRGQGGIYEQY
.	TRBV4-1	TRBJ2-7	ASSQVYFPSSLATHEQY
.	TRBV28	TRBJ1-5	ASSLGGSNQPQH
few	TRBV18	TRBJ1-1	ASSASGQSTEAF
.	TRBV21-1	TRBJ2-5	ASSKALMGSGEAETQY
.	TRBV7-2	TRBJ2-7	ASSLGGAVVRY
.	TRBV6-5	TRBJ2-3	ASSVPGADTQY
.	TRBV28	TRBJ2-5	ASSLGGAQETQY
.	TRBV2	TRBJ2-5	ASTPERETQY
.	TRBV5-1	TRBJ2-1	ASSLAPGQGLNEQF